The 13 T cell receptor beta chains given below trace back to one sample, sequenced in a study of T cells in Graves' hyperthyroidism and ophthalmopathy. Using RNA transcripts as the source, TCR beta CDR3 regions were amplified. Carried out on the TCR CDR3, a first-round RT-PCR used the HTBI primer set. TCRdb fed the multiplex PCR reads into MiXCR, producing one record per CDR3 protein. This repertoire shows fewer than 750,000 distinct CDR3 sequences, roughly 15% found once; its top ten account for 4% to 5.5%. The sequencing input was blood. The receptors were gathered from a woman aged 40-49 years with Graves' ophthalmopathy.

This clonotype came up many times. This rearrangement joins TRBV28 to TRBJ1-5; 8 bases map to TRBD1. CDR3 size: 15 residues. V shed 5 bases, J shed 6 bases, and the junction held 9 bases outside the gene matches. Germline values: CDR1 MDHEN, CDR2 SYDVKM. The CDR3 protein is CASSPQGAIGQPQHF. CDR3 DNA: TGTGCCAGCAGTCCCCAGGGGGCAATAGGTCAGCCCCAGCATTTT.

The table lists this clonotype with many counts. CDR3 region: CSARVDDEQYF. The DNA for the CDR3 is TGCAGTGCTAGAGTAGACGACGAGCAGTACTTC. The chain joins TRBV20-1 to TRBJ2-7; D remains unclear. Per germline, CDR1 DFQATT and CDR2 SNEGSKA (reference sequence). The CDR3 is 11 amino acids. Deletions cut 1 base from V and 5 bases from J, with 6 bases between.

CDR3 coding DNA: TGTGCCACCAGTGATTTTGAAGACAGGGGGAGCCTCTACGAGCAGTACTTC. As protein: CATSDFEDRGSLYEQYF. This chain connects TRBV24-1 to TRBJ2-7, with 9 bases matching TRBD1. CDR3 length equals 17 residues. V shed 1 base, J shed 3 bases, and the junction held 9 bases outside the gene matches. The germline V gene encodes CDR1 KGHDR and CDR2 SFDVKD.

This clonotype has only a few counts. A read error is possible here, since a much larger clone lies one base away. The chain joins TRBV7-9 to TRBJ2-7; 7 nucleotides agree with TRBD2. CDR1 SEHNR and CDR2 FQNEAQ come from the germline V gene (reference sequence). The CDR3 sequence is 13 residues long. The CDR3 loop reads CSSSPRTSGEQYF. The CDR3 bases are TGTTCCAGCAGCCCGAGGACTAGTGGCGAGCAGTACTTC.

V is TRBV11-2 and J is TRBJ2-7; D is unresolved. Trimming cost V 5 bases and J 3 bases, with 17 bases left between them. Germline CDR1 reads SGHAT; CDR2 reads FQNNGV. This CDR3 contains 15 residues. The CDR3 spells CASSPPLRKLYEQYF. For the CDR3, the DNA is TGTGCCAGCAGCCCCCCGCTCCGGAAACTCTACGAGCAGTACTTC.

This clonotype turned up a few times. V and J are TRBV28 and TRBJ2-5, with 8 bases matching TRBD2. The germline CDR1 and CDR2 sequences are MDHEN and SYDVKM. This CDR3 contains 13 residues. V shed 6 bases and J 5 bases; nucleotides not matched to a gene: 5. The CDR3 loop reads CASSSGTSETQYF. The CDR3 DNA sequence: TGTGCCAGCAGCTCCGGGACTAGTGAGACCCAGTACTTC. Filled out from reference TRBV28 and TRBJ2-5, the complete variable domain reads DVKVTQSSRYLVKRTGEKVFLECVQDMDHENMFWYRQDPGLGLRLIYFSYDVKMKEKGDIPEGYSVSREKKERFSLILESASTNQTSMYLCASSSGTSETQYFGPGTRLLVL.

The sample holds many counts of this clonotype. V is TRBV7-6 and J is TRBJ1-1, with D tentatively TRBD1 (5 bases). There are 14 residues in the CDR3. V shed 7 bases and J shed 0 bases, with 12 bases lying between them. The germline V gene has CDR1 SGHVS and CDR2 FNYEAQ. This CDR3 reads CASTETVLNTEAFF. In DNA, the CDR3 is TGTGCCAGCACCGAGACAGTATTGAACACTGAAGCTTTCTTT.

The chain recombines TRBV27 with TRBJ1-6; D may be TRBD1 (6 bases). Trimming removed 2 bases at V and 10 bases at J, with 12 bases between. The germline V gene has CDR1 MNHEY and CDR2 SMNVEV (reference sequence). This CDR3 has 14 residues. The CDR3 bases are TGTGCCAGCAGTTTAGCGGCCAGGGGATCACCCCTCCACTTT. It yields the protein CASSLAARGSPLHF.

This clonotype has ten or more counts. The chain links TRBV28 to TRBJ2-5; possibly TRBD1 for D (6 bases). The CDR3 is made up of 15 amino acids. Germline values: CDR1 MDHEN, CDR2 SYDVKM. V was shortened by 7 bases and J by 4 bases, with 19 bases between the two germline ends. CDR3 sequence reads: CASTKSGQGSETQYF. CDR3 in DNA: TGTGCCAGCACCAAGAGTGGGCAGGGGTCAGAGACCCAGTACTTC.

In its sample, this clonotype was seen many times. The chain links TRBV25-1 to TRBJ2-7; D gene ambiguous. CDR1 MGHDK and CDR2 SYGVNS come from the germline V gene. The CDR3 runs to 14 residues. V shed 7 bases and J shed 4 bases, with 17 bases lying between them. In nucleotides, the CDR3 is TGTGCCAGCATTGAGAGAGCCCCCCCTTACGAGCAGTACTTC. Its protein product is CASIERAPPYEQYF.

This chain joins TRBV2 and TRBJ2-5, with TRBD1 as a possible D gene (5 bases). V lost 7 bases and J 5 bases, leaving 14 bases between the germline ends. Germline V gene data show CDR1 as SNHLY and CDR2 as FYNNEI. The CDR3 sequence is 13 residues long. In nucleotides, the CDR3 is TGTGCCAGCAAAAAGACAGTGTTGGAGACCCAGTACTTC. It yields the protein CASKKTVLETQYF. Full variable domain (outside the CDR3, taken from reference TRBV2 and TRBJ2-5): EPEVTQTPSHQVTQMGQEVILRCVPISNHLYFYWYRQILGQKVEFLVSFYNNEISEKSEIFDDQFSVERPDGSNFTLKIRSTKLEDSAMYFCASKKTVLETQYFGPGTRLLVL.

This clonotype has a count of ten or more. CDR3 nucleotides: TGTGCCAGCGCACTAGGGCCGCCGCCCGGGGAGCTGTTTTTT. This encodes CASALGPPPGELFF. The rearrangement joins TRBV5-5 to TRBJ2-2; a possible D gene is TRBD2 (5 bases). Germline values: CDR1 SGHKS, CDR2 YYEKEE (reference sequence). V was pared by 7 bases and J by 6 bases, with 16 bases between. The CDR3 sequence is 14 residues long.

There are a few counts of this clonotype. The rearrangement links TRBV19 to TRBJ1-1; TRBD1 matches at 7 bases. The CDR3 spans 15 residues. The V segment lost 4 bases and the J segment 2 bases; nucleotides outside the gene matches: 7. The germline CDR1 and CDR2 sequences are LNHDA and SQIVND (reference sequence). The CDR3 spells CASSNRTGSNTEAFF. The CDR3 DNA reads as TGTGCCAGTAGTAACCGGACAGGAAGTAACACTGAAGCTTTCTTT.